This T cell receptor (beta chain) was sequenced for a study of T-cell memory formation after mild COVID-19 (dated by TCRdb to the early 2020s). Regarding the study in general: TCR sequence clusters from the two donors were found to be largely donor specific. In a couple of donors, T-cell clones that expanded and contracted after mild COVID-19 were followed by sequencing TCRalpha and TCRbeta repertoires longitudinally. Two young, previously healthy adult volunteers made up the cohort, one male and one female. Overall study results and their limits: Balanced CD4/CD8 phenotypes were observed for clones contracting from day 15 to 85, whereas a bias towards CD4+ was observed for a second wave of clones expanding from day 15 to 37. Contracting CD4+ clones turned up mainly in the CM and EM memory subsets, whereas EMRA was where CD8+ clones were enriched. The second-wave clones that peaked on day 37 were not confirmed to be SARS-CoV-2 specific. Only a couple of mild cases were covered in the study, and larger cohorts including severe cases with pre-infection samples were considered necessary. Some responding clones were found in pre-infection memory, which suggests that pre-existing cross-reactive memory T cells took part in the SARS-CoV-2 response.

The sequencer was an Illumina NovaSeq 6000. Using 5'RACE with constant-segment primers, TCRalpha and TCRbeta cDNA libraries were constructed, with sample barcodes and unique molecular identifiers added in the process. RNA was extracted from every sample with Trizol reagent. The libraries were amplified in two PCR steps, and the second step added a second sample barcode and Illumina TruSeq adapters. The libraries were sequenced on an Illumina NovaSeq using 2 x 150 bp paired-end reads. Per the authors' processing: With migec v1.2.7, reads were demultiplexed and then collapsed into UMI-guided consensus sequences. Using mixcr v2.1.11, UMI consensuses were aligned to TRA and TRB V and J templates and then assembled into clonotypes. A clonotype was counted as expanded or contracted only when both edgeR and NoisET called the clonotype significant, with the noise models trained on biological replicates. For edgeR calls, a false discovery rate-adjusted p below 0.01 and a log2 fold-change threshold of 1 were applied. PCA with hierarchical clustering of max-normalized trajectories of the 1000 most abundant clonotypes was used as exploratory dynamics analysis. The CD4 or CD8 phenotype of responding clones was assigned using the separately sequenced CD4+ and CD8+ repertoires. TCRdb reanalyzed the raw reads on its own, using fastp at Q25 for trimming and MiXCR for clone calling, and kept in-frame beta chains. CDR3 protein sequences are deduplicated, and each keeps its most common genes and DNA. TCRdb's processing, not the authors', yielded these V and J calls. Here the sample has about 470,000 distinct CDR3 sequences; 25% occur a single time. The ten most abundant clones make up approximately 12% of the sample.

Here V drops 4 bases and J drops 8 bases, and the junction holds 16 bases not matched to any gene. The CDR3 starts with the cysteine, ends with the phenylalanine, and has 16 residues. The sequence is cut down to CDR3 DNA, 48 bases in frame from base 1. CDR1 and CDR2 (SEHNR, FQNEAQ) derive from the germline V gene (reference sequence). On this clonotype: It has no known antigen specificity. Base qualities are not at hand, and no much larger clone is one base apart.

PBMCs were isolated by Ficoll-Paque density gradient centrifugation. The V and J genes are TRBV7-9 and TRBJ2-7, and 8 junctional nucleotides match TRBD1. This receptor was identified in an adult woman who had mild COVID-19 (a few samples of this study predate the infection). The sample titles of this study are shuffled in the database, so cell type and time point are left out; the donor was told from shared clones. Specimen: PBMCs or a T cell subset sorted from them (not recorded which). DNA sequence: TGTGCCAGCAGCTCGGACGGAACCGGGACAGGTGTCAAGCAGTACTTC. It translates to CASSSDGTGTGVKQYF.